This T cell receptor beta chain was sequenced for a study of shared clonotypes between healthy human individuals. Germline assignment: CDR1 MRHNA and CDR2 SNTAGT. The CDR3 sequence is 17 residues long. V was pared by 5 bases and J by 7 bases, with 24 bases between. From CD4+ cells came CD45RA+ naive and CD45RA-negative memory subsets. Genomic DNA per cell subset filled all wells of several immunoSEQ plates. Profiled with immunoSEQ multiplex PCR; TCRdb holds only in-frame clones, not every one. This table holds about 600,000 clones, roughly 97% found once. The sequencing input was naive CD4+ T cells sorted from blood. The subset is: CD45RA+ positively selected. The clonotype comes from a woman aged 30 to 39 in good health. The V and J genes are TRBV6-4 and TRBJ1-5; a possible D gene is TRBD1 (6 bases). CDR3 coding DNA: TGTGCCAGCAGTTACCGGGACACAGGACGGTGCAGGCAGCCCCAGCATTTT. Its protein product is CASSYRDTGRCRQPQHF.